This T cell receptor beta chain was recovered during a study of T cell repertoires in cytomegalovirus infection (dated by TCRdb to the late 2010s). About the investigation overall: Peptide stimulations targeted recently identified HLA-C-restricted CMV epitopes, whose presentation resists viral immunomodulation, together with well-studied HLA-B-restricted epitopes. Donor HLA type was relevant to the analysis, as public TCR beta signatures indicated carriage of CMV infection together with the matching HLA type. Results and caveats for the whole study, not just this receptor: Carriers of CMV infection plus the relevant HLA type were discriminated by the cumulative frequency of public TCR beta family members in the study cohort and in an independent 352-donor cohort. The ex vivo response was dominated by HLA-C-restricted CMV-specific TCR beta clonotypes, and the single most frequent clonotype in two of eight donors was supplied by these HLA-C-restricted clonotypes.

As regards this clonotype: Its antigen has not been determined. Base quality data are lacking; no much larger clone is found one base away.

The treatment or condition label, as the study defines it: in vitro stimulation with specific CMV peptide epitopes to enrich CMV-specific T cells. The germline V gene (reference sequence) supplies CDR1 SGHNT and CDR2 YYREEE. For this chain, trimming is 3 bases at the V end and 2 bases at the J end, and the number of junction bases without a gene match is 5. Taken from cysteine to phenylalanine, the CDR3 has 16 residues. Only the CDR3 portion is preserved as DNA: 48 bases, with reading frame beginning at the first base. Instrument used: Illumina HiSeq 1500. The public reads were run again by TCRdb, first through fastp at Q25 and then through MiXCR, and only productive beta chains were kept. Each entry merges the rows of one CDR3 protein and shows their most common DNA and genes. This sample lists about 830,000 distinct CDR3 sequences; around a third were detected once. The biggest ten clones account for around 12% of the sample.

The sample in question was cultured CD8+ T cells from PBMCs, obtained from culture after CMV antigen stimulation. This TCR came from a human donor in good health (CMV status not recorded). Some clones in this sample may be carry-over from other donors' samples. The chain is made from TRBV5-4 and TRBJ2-1; TRBD1 matches 10 bases in the middle. The encoded CDR3 is CASSSVTGGPYNEQFF. Here is the DNA: TGTGCCAGCAGCTCAGTGACAGGGGGCCCCTACAATGAGCAGTTCTTC.